These 10 T cell receptor beta chains share one sample of origin, sequenced in a study of cytomegalovirus exposure and HLA in healthy donors. Amplification used 60 Vbeta primers and 13 Jbeta primers. Produced via immunoSEQ multiplex PCR; TCRdb's table is partial and in-frame only. This table holds about 46,000 clones. Sequenced input: PBMCs. These receptors were collected from a woman aged 40 to 50 in good health and CMV-seronegative.

The rearrangement uses TRBV7-2 and TRBJ2-4; 9 bases are a match to TRBD1. Trimming removed 4 bases from V and 5 bases from J; junction bases left unmatched: 3. Germline loops: CDR1 SGHTA, CDR2 FQGNSA. This CDR3 has 14 residues. CDR3 bases: TGTGCCAGCAGCTGGCGGACAGGGGAAAACATTCAGTACTTC. Translated: CASSWRTGENIQYF.

J is TRBJ1-5 and V is TRBV28; D is uncertain. The CDR3 sequence is 15 residues long. The germline CDR1 and CDR2 sequences are MDHEN and SYDVKM. The V end was cut by 6 bases, the J end by 7 bases, with 19 bases between. The CDR3 spells CASRLGRRRQQPQHF. DNA for the CDR3: TGTGCCAGCAGGCTCGGGCGTCGGAGGCAGCAGCCCCAGCATTTT.

The chain uses TRBV10-1 and TRBJ2-1; D is perhaps TRBD2 (6 bases). CDR1 is WNHNN and CDR2 is SYGVQD in the germline V gene (reference sequence). The CDR3 runs 14 residues. V shed 4 bases and J shed 8 bases, with 15 bases lying between them. The CDR3, as DNA: TGCGCCAGCAGTGTCAGGAGGGCCGGGGATGAGCAGTTCTTC. Translation: CASSVRRAGDEQFF.

The chain couples TRBV27 to TRBJ1-1; 11 bases are shared with TRBD1. The CDR3 is 16 amino acids. The germline V gene has CDR1 MNHEY and CDR2 SMNVEV (reference sequence). J gave up 5 bases and V 7 bases, and 12 bases lay outside the gene matches. The CDR3, as DNA: TGTGCCAGCAAATCCATCGGGACAGGGGGTTATACTGAAGCTTTCTTT. Translation gives CASKSIGTGGYTEAFF.

The chain carries TRBV7-3 and TRBJ2-5; TRBD2 matches 10 bases. V was clipped by 0 bases and J by 5 bases; unmatched bases: 12. This CDR3 is 18 amino acids long. Germline V gene sequence: CDR1 SGHTA, CDR2 FQGTGA. Here the CDR3 reads CASSLTEVAGGWWETQYF. In DNA form, the CDR3 reads TGTGCCAGCAGCTTAACGGAAGTAGCGGGAGGATGGTGGGAGACCCAGTACTTC.

The chain is built from TRBV27 and TRBJ1-5; D is perhaps TRBD1 (6 bases). V was trimmed by 4 bases and J by 0 bases, leaving 13 bases between them. Germline V CDR1 and CDR2: MNHEY, SMNVEV (reference sequence). The CDR3 sequence is 16 residues long. DNA of the CDR3: TGTGCCAGCAGTTCTCGGCAGGGGATTAGCAATCAGCCCCAGCATTTT. It specifies CASSSRQGISNQPQHF.

The chain couples TRBV7-3 to TRBJ2-7; 7 bases match TRBD2. This CDR3 spans 14 amino acids. V lost 2 bases to trimming and J lost 3 bases; unmatched junction nucleotides: 4. CDR1 is SGHTA, CDR2 FQGTGA, per germline. The CDR3 DNA is TGTGCCAGCAGCTTACTCCCTAGCGGCTACGAGCAGTACTTC. Translating it yields CASSLLPSGYEQYF.

The chain employs TRBV5-4 and TRBJ2-7; 12 bases agree with TRBD2. CDR3 size: 19 residues. Germline-derived CDR1 and CDR2 are SGHNT and YYREEE (reference sequence). V shed 4 bases, J shed 2 bases, and the junction held 16 bases outside the gene matches. The CDR3 loop is CASSPKLAGGIEATYEQYF. The CDR3 nucleotides are TGTGCCAGCAGCCCGAAACTAGCGGGAGGCATAGAGGCGACCTACGAGCAGTACTTC.

The chain carries TRBV6-5 and TRBJ2-7; 7 bases fit TRBD2. J was trimmed by 6 bases and V by 2 bases; bases with no gene match: 7. Germline loops: CDR1 MNHEY, CDR2 SVGAGI. The CDR3 loop spans 14 amino acids. CDR3 region: CASSYLAGASEQYF. The DNA of the CDR3 is TGTGCCAGCAGTTACCTTGCGGGAGCCAGCGAGCAGTACTTC.

The V call is TRBV18, the J call TRBJ2-3, with 7 bases fitting TRBD2. The CDR3 is made up of 16 amino acids. V shed 1 base and J 3 bases; nucleotides not matched to a gene: 7. Germline-derived CDR1 and CDR2 are KGHSH and LQKENI. The CDR3 spells CASSPLSGTNTDTQYF. For the CDR3, the DNA is TGTGCCAGCTCACCACTAAGCGGGACGAATACAGATACGCAGTATTTT.